This T cell receptor (beta chain) was recovered during a study of blood T cells in healthy people across ages. Primed by a sample-barcoded 5' primer and a J-beta primer mix, a second PCR proceeded for about 6 to 11 cycles. TCRdb passed the 5' RACE reads through MiXCR, listing each CDR3 protein once. The repertoire holds about a million distinct CDR3 sequences, with 51% as singletons. As regards this clonotype: A read error may explain this, as a much larger clone is one base away.

The CDR3 runs to 15 residues. Trimming stripped 3 bases from V and 2 bases from J, with 15 bases between. The germline gives CDR1 GTSNPN, CDR2 SVGIG (reference sequence). The rearrangement links TRBV30 to TRBJ2-3; a weak D match, TRBD2 (5 bases). The sequence was collected from a woman aged 60-75 years in good health. Material for sequencing was blood. The CDR3 is CAWSEGANPTDTQYF. In nucleotides, the CDR3 is TGTGCCTGGAGCGAGGGCGCGAATCCCACAGATACGCAGTATTTT.